This T cell receptor beta chain was captured in a study of CD8 T cells in ankylosing spondylitis. Findings and caveats of the study: Some motif variants were previously reported in reactive arthritis synovial fluid and blood. Researchers reportedly found disease-linked clones significantly enriched in matched ankylosing spondylitis synovial fluid. What appeared characteristic of ankylosing spondylitis blood was a TCR beta motif of seven to nine highly homologous variants. The disease-linked clones had a CD8+ phenotype and low blood frequencies.

TCRdb recomputed calls from the 5' RACE reads with MiXCR, one row per CDR3 protein. The table records approximately 300,000 distinct CDR3 sequences, 15% to 20% of them present only once. The CDR3 runs 13 residues. Germline trimming cut 7 bases from V and 8 bases from J; bases unmatched to any gene: 8. CDR1 MNHNY and CDR2 SVGAGI come from the germline V gene (reference sequence). Worth noting for this clonotype: Its antigen is undetermined.

This sequence was found in a male donor with ankylosing spondylitis or in good health (not recorded which). The sample comprised blood, either unsorted or a sorted T cell fraction (not recorded which). The chain has TRBV6-6 and TRBJ1-3; TRBD1 matches 7 bases. The CDR3 spells CASTRQGTDTIYF. CDR3 sequence (DNA): TGTGCCAGCACTCGGCAGGGGACAGACACCATATATTTT.